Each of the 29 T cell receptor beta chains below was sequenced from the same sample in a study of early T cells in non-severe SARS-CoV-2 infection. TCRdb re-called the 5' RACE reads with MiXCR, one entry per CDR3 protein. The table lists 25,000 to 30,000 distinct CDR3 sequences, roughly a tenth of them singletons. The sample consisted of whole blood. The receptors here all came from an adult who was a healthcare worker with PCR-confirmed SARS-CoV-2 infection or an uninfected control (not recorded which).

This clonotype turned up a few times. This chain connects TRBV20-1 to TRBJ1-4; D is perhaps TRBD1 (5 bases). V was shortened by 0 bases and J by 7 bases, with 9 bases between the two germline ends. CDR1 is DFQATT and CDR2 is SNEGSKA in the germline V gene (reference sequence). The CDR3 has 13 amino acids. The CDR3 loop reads CSARDRAFEKLFF. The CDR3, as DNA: TGCAGTGCTAGAGACAGGGCATTTGAAAAACTGTTTTTT.

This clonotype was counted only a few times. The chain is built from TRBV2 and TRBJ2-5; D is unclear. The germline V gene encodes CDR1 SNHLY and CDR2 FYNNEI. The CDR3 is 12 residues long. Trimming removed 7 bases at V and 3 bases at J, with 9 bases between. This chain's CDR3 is CASTAQKETQYF. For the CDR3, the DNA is TGTGCCAGCACGGCGCAGAAAGAGACCCAGTACTTC.

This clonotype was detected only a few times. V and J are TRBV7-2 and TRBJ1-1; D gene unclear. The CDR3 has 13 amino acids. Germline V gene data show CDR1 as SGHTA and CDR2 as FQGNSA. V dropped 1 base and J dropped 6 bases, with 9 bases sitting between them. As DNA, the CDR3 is TGTGCCAGCAGCTTAGAACCGAGGGCTGAAGCTTTCTTT. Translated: CASSLEPRAEAFF.

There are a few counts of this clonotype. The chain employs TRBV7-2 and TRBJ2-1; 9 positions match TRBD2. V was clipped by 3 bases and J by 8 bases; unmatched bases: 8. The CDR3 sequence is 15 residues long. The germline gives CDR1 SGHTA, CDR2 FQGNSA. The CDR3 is CASSFSLAGTYEQFF. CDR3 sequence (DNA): TGTGCCAGCAGCTTCAGTCTAGCGGGGACATATGAGCAGTTCTTC.

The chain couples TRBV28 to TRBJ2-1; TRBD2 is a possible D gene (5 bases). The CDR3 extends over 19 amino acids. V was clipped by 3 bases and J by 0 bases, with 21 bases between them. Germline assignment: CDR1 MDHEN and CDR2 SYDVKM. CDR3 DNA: TGTGCCAGCAGTTTTCTAACGGGAAGTGGCTATAGCTCCTACAATGAGCAGTTCTTC. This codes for CASSFLTGSGYSSYNEQFF.

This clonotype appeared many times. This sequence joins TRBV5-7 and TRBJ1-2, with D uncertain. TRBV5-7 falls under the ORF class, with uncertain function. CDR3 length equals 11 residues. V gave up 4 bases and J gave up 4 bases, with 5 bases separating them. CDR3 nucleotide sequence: TGTGCCAGCAGCCACTGCTATGGCTACACCTTC. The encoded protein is CASSHCYGYTF.

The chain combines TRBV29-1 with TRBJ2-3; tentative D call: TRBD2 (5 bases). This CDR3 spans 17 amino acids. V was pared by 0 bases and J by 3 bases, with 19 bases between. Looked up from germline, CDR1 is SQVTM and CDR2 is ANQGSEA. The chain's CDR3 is CSVEDPPGSGGTDTQYF. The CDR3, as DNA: TGCAGCGTTGAAGATCCCCCGGGCAGCGGTGGGACAGATACGCAGTATTTT.

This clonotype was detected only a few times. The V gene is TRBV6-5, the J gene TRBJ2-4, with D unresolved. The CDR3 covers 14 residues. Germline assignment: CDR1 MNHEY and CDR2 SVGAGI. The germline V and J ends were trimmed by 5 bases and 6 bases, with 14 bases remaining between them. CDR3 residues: CASSAGAIGNIQYF. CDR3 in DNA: TGTGCCAGCAGTGCCGGAGCAATAGGAAACATTCAGTACTTC.

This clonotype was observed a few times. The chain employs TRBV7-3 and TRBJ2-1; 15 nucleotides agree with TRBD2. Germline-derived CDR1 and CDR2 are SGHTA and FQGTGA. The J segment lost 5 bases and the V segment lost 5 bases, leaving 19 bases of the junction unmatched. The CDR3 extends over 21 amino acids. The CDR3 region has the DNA TGTGCCAGCAGCCGACTCCCGCCGGGACTAGCGGGGGGCGGTGGAGACAATGAGCAGTTCTTC. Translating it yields CASSRLPPGLAGGGGDNEQFF.

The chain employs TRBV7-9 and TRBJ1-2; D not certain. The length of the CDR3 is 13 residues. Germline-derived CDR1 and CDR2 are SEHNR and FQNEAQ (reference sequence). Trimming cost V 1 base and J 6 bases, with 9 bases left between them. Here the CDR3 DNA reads TGTGCCAGCAGCTTAGAGGGATCTCATGGCTACACCTTC. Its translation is CASSLEGSHGYTF.

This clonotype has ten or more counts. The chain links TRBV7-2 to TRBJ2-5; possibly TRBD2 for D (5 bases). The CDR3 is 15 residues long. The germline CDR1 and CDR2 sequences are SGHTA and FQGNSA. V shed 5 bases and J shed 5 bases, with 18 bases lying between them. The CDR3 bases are TGTGCCAGCAGCCCCACCGGAGCGGCCCGGGAGACCCAGTACTTC. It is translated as CASSPTGAARETQYF.

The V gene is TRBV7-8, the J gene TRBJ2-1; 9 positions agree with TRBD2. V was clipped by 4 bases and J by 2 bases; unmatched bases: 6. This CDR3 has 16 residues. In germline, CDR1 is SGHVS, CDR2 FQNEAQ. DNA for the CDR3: TGTGCCAGCAGCTCACGACTAGCGGACACCTACAATGAGCAGTTCTTC. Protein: CASSSRLADTYNEQFF.

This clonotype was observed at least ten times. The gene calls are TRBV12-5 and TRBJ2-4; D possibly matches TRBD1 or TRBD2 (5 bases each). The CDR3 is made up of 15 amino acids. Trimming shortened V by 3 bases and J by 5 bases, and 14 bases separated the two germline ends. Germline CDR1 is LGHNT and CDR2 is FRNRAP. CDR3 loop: CASGFRDPNQNIQYF. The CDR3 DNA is TGTGCTAGTGGTTTCCGGGACCCTAATCAAAACATTCAGTACTTC.

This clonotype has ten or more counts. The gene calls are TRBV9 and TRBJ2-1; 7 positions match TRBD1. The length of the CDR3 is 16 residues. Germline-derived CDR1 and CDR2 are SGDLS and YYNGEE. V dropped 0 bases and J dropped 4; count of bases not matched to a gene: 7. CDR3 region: CASSVAYRGSYNEQFF. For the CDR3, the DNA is TGTGCCAGCAGCGTAGCTTACAGGGGAAGTTACAATGAGCAGTTCTTC.

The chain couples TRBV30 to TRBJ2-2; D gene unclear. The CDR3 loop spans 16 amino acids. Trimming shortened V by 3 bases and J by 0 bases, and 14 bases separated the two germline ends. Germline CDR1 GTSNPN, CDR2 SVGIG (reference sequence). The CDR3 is CAWSPWSGPNTGELFF. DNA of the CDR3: TGTGCCTGGAGCCCTTGGAGTGGGCCGAACACCGGGGAGCTGTTTTTT.

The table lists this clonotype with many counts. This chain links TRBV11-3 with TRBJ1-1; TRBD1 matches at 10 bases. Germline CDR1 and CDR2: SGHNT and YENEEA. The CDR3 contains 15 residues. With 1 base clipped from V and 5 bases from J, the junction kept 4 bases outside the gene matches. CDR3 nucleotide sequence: TGTGCCAGCAGCTTAGGGACAGGGGGAAGTACTGAAGCTTTCTTT. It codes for CASSLGTGGSTEAFF.

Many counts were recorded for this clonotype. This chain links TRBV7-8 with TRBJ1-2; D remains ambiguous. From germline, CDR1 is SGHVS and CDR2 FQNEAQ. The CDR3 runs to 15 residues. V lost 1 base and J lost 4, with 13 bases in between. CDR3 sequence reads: CASSLVAGGFYGYTF. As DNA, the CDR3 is TGTGCCAGCAGCTTAGTGGCAGGCGGATTCTATGGCTACACCTTC.

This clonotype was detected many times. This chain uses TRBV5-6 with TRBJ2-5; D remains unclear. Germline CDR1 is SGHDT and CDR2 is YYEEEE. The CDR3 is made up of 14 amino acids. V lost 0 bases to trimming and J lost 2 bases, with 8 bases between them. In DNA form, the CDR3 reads TGTGCCAGCAGCTTGGGATTTCCTCAAGAGACCCAGTACTTC. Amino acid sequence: CASSLGFPQETQYF.

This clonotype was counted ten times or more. The CDR3 bases are TGTGCCAGCAGACCACAGGGGCGTGAGACCCAGTACTTC. This translates into CASRPQGRETQYF. The chain has TRBV12-3 or TRBV12-4 and TRBJ2-5; TRBD1 aligns across 7 bases. This CDR3 has 13 residues. The junction had 6 bases not matched to a gene; V was cut back by 6 bases and J by 5 bases.

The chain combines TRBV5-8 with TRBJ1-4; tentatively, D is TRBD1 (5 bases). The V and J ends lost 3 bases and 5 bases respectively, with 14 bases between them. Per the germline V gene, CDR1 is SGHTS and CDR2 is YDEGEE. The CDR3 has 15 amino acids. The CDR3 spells CASSWWGGRNEKLFF. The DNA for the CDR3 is TGTGCCAGCAGCTGGTGGGGCGGAAGGAATGAAAAACTGTTTTTT.

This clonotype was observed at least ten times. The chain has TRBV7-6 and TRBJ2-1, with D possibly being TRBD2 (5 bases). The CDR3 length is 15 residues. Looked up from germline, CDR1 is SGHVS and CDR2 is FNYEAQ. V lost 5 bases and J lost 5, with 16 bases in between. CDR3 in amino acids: CASSLGGGPNNEQFF. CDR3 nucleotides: TGTGCCAGCAGCCTCGGAGGTGGGCCGAACAATGAGCAGTTCTTC.

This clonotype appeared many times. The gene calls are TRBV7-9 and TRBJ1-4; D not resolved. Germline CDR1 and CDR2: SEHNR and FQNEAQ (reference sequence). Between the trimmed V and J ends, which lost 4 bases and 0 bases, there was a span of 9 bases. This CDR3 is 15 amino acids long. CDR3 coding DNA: TGTGCCAGCAGCTCCCTTATGGCAACTAATGAAAAACTGTTTTTT. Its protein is CASSSLMATNEKLFF.

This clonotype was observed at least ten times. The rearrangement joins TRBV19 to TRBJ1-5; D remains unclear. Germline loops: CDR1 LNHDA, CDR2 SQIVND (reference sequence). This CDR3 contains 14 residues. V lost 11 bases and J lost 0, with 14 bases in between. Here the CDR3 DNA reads TGTGCCGCCACCCACAGCCATAGCAATCAGCCCCAGCATTTT. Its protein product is CAATHSHSNQPQHF.

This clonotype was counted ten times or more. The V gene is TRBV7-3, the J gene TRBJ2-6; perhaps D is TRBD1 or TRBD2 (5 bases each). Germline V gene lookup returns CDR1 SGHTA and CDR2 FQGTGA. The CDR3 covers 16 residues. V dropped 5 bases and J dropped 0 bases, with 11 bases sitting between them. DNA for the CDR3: TGTGCCAGCAGCCGGGGCGGCCTCTCTGGGGCCAACGTCCTGACTTTC. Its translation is CASSRGGLSGANVLTF.

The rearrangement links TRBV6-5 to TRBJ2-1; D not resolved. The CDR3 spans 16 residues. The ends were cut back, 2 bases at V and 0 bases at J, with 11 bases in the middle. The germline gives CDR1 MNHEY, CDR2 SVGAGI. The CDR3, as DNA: TGTGCCAGCAGTTACGCGATGTACAGCTCCTACAATGAGCAGTTCTTC. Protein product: CASSYAMYSSYNEQFF.

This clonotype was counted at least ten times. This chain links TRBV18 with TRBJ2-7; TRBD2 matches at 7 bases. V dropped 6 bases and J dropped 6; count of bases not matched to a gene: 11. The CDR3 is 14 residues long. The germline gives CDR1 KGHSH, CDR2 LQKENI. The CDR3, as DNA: TGTGCCAGCTCCCTCGACCGACTAGCTTCCGAGCAGTACTTC. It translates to CASSLDRLASEQYF.

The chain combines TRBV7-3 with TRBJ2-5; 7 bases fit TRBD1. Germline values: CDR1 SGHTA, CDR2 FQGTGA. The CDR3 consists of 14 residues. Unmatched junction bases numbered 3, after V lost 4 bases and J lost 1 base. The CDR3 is CASSYGDSQETQYF. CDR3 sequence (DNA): TGTGCCAGCAGCTACGGGGACAGCCAAGAGACCCAGTACTTC.

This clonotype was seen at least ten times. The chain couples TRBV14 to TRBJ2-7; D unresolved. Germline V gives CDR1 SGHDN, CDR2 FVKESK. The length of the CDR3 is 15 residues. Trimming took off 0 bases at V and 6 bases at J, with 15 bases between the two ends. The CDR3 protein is CASSQDPAVRAEQYF. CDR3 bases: TGTGCCAGCAGCCAAGACCCCGCCGTTCGGGCCGAGCAGTACTTC.

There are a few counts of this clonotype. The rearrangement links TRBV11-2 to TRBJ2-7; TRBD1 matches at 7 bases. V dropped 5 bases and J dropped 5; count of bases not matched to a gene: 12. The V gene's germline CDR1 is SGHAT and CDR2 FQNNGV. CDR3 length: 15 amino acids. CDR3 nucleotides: TGTGCCAGCAGCCGAGTACAGGGGCAGGGGAACGAGCAGTACTTC. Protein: CASSRVQGQGNEQYF.